The sample holds a few counts of the clone carrying this TCR beta chain. These data belong to a study of cytomegalovirus exposure and HLA in healthy donors. It was with 60 Vbeta and 13 Jbeta primers that the PCR ran. Assay: immunoSEQ multiplex PCR; the TCRdb copy retains only in-frame clones and omits some. The table records 130,000 to 150,000 clones, over 70% of them present only once. V was trimmed by 4 bases and J by 6 bases, leaving 5 bases between them. Germline CDR1 is ENHRY and CDR2 is SYGVKD. The CDR3 consists of 11 residues. The donors, nominally healthy at sampling, likely had unrecorded immune exposures.

The specimen was PBMCs. The chain has TRBV10-3 and TRBJ2-3; no reliable D call. The sequence was collected from a man in his forties in good health and CMV-seropositive. The DNA of the CDR3 is TGTGCCATCAGTGCCGGGGATACGCAGTATTTT. Protein: CAISAGDTQYF.